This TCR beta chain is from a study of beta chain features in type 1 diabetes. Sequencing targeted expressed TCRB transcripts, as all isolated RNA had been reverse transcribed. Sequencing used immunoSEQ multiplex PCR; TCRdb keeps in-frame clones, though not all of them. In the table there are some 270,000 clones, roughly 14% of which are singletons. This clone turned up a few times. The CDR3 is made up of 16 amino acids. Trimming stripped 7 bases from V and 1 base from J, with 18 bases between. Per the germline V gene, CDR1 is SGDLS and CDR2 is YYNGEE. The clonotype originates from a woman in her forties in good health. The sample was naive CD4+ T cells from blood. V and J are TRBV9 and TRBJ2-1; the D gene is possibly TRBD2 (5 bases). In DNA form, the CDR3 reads TGTGCCAGCCAGAAGGGAGCCTTGGTGTCCTACAATGAGCAGTTCTTC. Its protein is CASQKGALVSYNEQFF. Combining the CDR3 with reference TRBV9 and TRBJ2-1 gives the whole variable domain DSGVTQTPKHLITATGQRVTLRCSPRSGDLSVYWYQQSLDQGLQFLIQYYNGEERAKGNILERFSAQQFPDLHSELNLSSLELGDSALYFCASQKGALVSYNEQFFGPGTRLTVL.